This T cell receptor beta chain derives from a study of CD8+ T cells in alopecia areata. Study-wide background: Treated patients took oral tofacitinib at 5 to 10 mg twice daily.

The CDR3 runs 13 residues. Trimming cost V 7 bases and J 8 bases; bases outside gene matches: 9. Germline CDR1 MNHEY, CDR2 SMNVEV (reference sequence). RNA was isolated and reverse transcribed to cDNA, the sequencing template. Assay: immunoSEQ multiplex PCR; the TCRdb copy retains only in-frame clones and omits some. The sample yields roughly 170,000 clones, about 60% seen once. The sample's treatment: oral pan-JAK inhibitor, 5-10 mg twice daily. Peripheral blood samples and lesional scalp punch biopsies were obtained from alopecia areata patients. This clone appeared a single time. As yet, its antigen is unknown. The study, taken as a whole, reports: Across lesional scalp, and particularly alopecia totalis/universalis, clonality surpassed that of normal scalp.

The sequencing used CD8+ T cells sorted from blood, collected at week 24, from a patient treated with tofacitinib. The TCR comes from a human donor with alopecia areata. J is TRBJ1-2 and V is TRBV27; 8 positions match TRBD1. In DNA form, the CDR3 reads TGTGCCAGCAATACCCAGGGGGCGGAAGGCTACACCTTC. This translates into CASNTQGAEGYTF.